This paragraph reports one TCR beta chain. The antigen is undetermined. CDR3 length: 13 amino acids. The germline V gene encodes CDR1 MNHEY and CDR2 SVGAGI. Trimming removed 2 bases from V and 9 bases from J, with 11 bases in between. Treatment meaning: around 19 received Ad26.COV2.S at low or high dose, single or two shots; a few received placebo; per-sample allocation not given. Samples analyzed were those drawn on day 63 after the first vaccine or placebo injection. The sample is drawn from a study of Ad26.COV2.S vaccination and SARS-CoV-2 variants. Across the whole study: Donor allocation was to the COV1001 Ad26.COV2.S trial arm. Study-wide results and caveats: Placebo recipients had lower spike-specific TCR breadth than vaccine recipients.

Sequenced by immunoSEQ multiplex PCR; TCRdb stores in-frame clones only, minus some. The repertoire consists of about 410,000 clones, with 80% to 90% occurring once and the leading ten covering 3.5%. The chain is built from TRBV6-5 and TRBJ2-1; D not resolved. This clonotype was obtained from a person between 18 and 65 years old who received the Ad26.COV2.S COVID-19 vaccine or a placebo. Sequences were derived from peripheral blood, sampled in a trial of Ad26.COV2.S vaccine versus placebo. The CDR3 nucleotides read TGTGCCAGCAGTTACGGATCGTGGGGTGAGCAGTTCTTC. Its translation: CASSYGSWGEQFF.